The rows below give T cell receptor beta chains drawn from one sample of a study of blood T cell repertoires in COVID-19. The table came from immunoSEQ multiplex PCR; TCRdb's copy has only in-frame clones and leaves some out. The sample holds 65,000 to 80,000 clones, about 90% seen once. The sequencing sample was made of peripheral blood. The source is a human donor in a cohort sampled during active COVID-19. The CDR3 runs from the conserved cysteine through the conserved F or W. The D gene is left open where the match is weak.

D gene	V gene	J gene	CDR3 DNA	CDR3 protein
TRBD1	TRBV6-5	TRBJ1-5	TGTGCCAGCAGCCTTGACAGGGGAGGACAGCCCCAGCATTTT	CASSLDRGGQPQHF
NA	TRBV7-2	TRBJ2-5	TGTGCCAGCAGCTTGGCCCCCACGGGAGAGACCCAGTACTTC	CASSLAPTGETQYF
TRBD2	TRBV10-3	TRBJ2-2	TGTGCCATCACCCAAGGGACTAGCGTACAAACCGGGGAGCTGTTTTTT	CAITQGTSVQTGELFF
TRBD1	TRBV4-3	TRBJ2-2	TGCGCCAGCAGCCACCGACAGGGGGCGGGCACCGGGGAGCTGTTTTTT	CASSHRQGAGTGELFF
NA	TRBV29-1	TRBJ1-2	TGCAGCGTTGAAGGCCCCGGGTCCTCGTTAGGCTACACCTTC	CSVEGPGSSLGYTF
TRBD2	TRBV2	TRBJ2-5	TGTGCCAGCAGCAGGACTAGCGGTAAAGAGACCCAGTACTTC	CASSRTSGKETQYF
NA	TRBV7-2	TRBJ2-3	TGTGCCAGCAGCCCAGTACTTATCGGGGGGCCCGGTGATACGCAGTATTTT	CASSPVLIGGPGDTQYF
TRBD2	TRBV3-1/TRBV3-2	TRBJ2-3	TGTGCCAGCAGCCAAGAACTAGCGGGGGAGTCGAGGACAGATACGCAGTATTTT	CASSQELAGESRTDTQYF
NA	TRBV11-2	TRBJ2-7	TGTGCCAGCAGCCCGGCCGGGGGTATCCGCGAGCAGTACTTC	CASSPAGGIREQYF
NA	TRBV9	TRBJ2-1	TGTGCCAGCAGCGTAGCGGCGGGCAACTACAATGAGCAGTTCTTC	CASSVAAGNYNEQFF